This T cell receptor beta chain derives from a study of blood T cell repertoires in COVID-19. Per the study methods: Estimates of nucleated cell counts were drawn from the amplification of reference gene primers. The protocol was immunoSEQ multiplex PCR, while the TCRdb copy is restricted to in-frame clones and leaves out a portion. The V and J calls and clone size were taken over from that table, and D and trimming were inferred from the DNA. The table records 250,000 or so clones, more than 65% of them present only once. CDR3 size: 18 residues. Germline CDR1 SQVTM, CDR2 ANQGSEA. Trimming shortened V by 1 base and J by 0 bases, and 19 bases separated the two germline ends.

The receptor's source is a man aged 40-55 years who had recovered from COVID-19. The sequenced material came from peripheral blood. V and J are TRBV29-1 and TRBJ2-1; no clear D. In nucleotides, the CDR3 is TGCAGCGTTGAAGGGTTCGTCCGACGACTCAGCTCCTACAATGAGCAGTTCTTC. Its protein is CSVEGFVRRLSSYNEQFF.